This note documents a single T cell receptor beta chain sequence. Its target is unknown. The test was conducted at deep level. Repertoires were generated with immunoSEQ multiplex PCR, while TCRdb's copy carries only in-frame clones and drops some. This repertoire shows over a million clones, 96% found once; its top ten account for approximately 1.2%. The germline V gene has CDR1 MNHNS and CDR2 SASEGT. V was shortened by 5 bases and J by 6 bases, with 11 bases between the two germline ends. CDR3 size: 12 residues. This entry is derived from a study of shared clonotypes between healthy human individuals. General study findings and limits: Blood alone was sampled, and tissue repertoires likely differ. In a handful of donors, 4.5% to 5.5% of naive CD4 clonotypes appeared in common. Clonotype sharing among donors was expected to depend on sequencing depth.

The chain combines TRBV6-1 with TRBJ2-7, with D possibly matching TRBD2 (5 bases). The sequence derives from a man aged 25 to 40 in good health. Material for sequencing was naive CD4+ T cells sorted from blood. The subset here: CD45RA+ positively selected. This CDR3 is CASSSSSREQYF. The CDR3 bases are TGTGCCAGCAGTTCGTCTAGCCGCGAGCAGTACTTC.